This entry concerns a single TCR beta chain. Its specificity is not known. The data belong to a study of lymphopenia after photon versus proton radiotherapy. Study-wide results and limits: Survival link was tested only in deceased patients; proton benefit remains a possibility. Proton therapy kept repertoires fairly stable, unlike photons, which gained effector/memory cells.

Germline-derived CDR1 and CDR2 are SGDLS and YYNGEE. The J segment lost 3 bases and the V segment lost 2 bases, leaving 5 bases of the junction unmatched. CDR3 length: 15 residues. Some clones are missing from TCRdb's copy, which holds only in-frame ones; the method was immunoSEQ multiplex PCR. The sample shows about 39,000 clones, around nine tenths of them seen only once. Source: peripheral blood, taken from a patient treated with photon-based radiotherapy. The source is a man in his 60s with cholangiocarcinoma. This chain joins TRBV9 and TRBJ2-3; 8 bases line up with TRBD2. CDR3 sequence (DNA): TGTGCCAGCAGCGTGCTGCGGGAGGAAACAGATACGCAGTATTTT. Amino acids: CASSVLREETDTQYF.